Listed below are T cell receptor beta chains from one sample, sequenced in a study of cytotoxic CD8 clonotypes in ibrutinib-treated CLL. This table comes from immunoSEQ multiplex PCR, and its TCRdb copy is limited to in-frame clones, with some not included. This sample carries 110,000 to 150,000 clones, about 75% of them seen once, and the ten largest clones take 4.5% to 6.5%. This sample comprised PBMCs, obtained after 24 months of ibrutinib treatment. Receptors originate from a human donor with chronic lymphocytic leukemia. CDR3s include the opening cysteine and the closing phenylalanine or tryptophan. Fields, in order: D gene, J gene, clone size, V gene, CDR3 length, CDR3 protein, CDR3 DNA. D genes are given only for firm matches. The size field is filled for only some rows; it gives once, few, many or a size class.

. TRBJ2-7 few TRBV5-1 13 CASGEGSRDEQYF TGCGCCAGCGGTGAAGGGTCAAGGGACGAGCAGTACTTC
. TRBJ1-1 once TRBV5-1 13 CASSLAGRSEAFF TGCGCCAGCAGCTTGGCGGGCCGAAGTGAAGCTTTCTTT
. TRBJ2-5 . TRBV6-6 15 CASSYLRQAQETQYF TGTGCCAGCAGTTACCTCCGACAGGCCCAAGAGACCCAGTACTTC
. TRBJ1-5 . TRBV19 14 CASSILGGWQPQHF TGTGCCAGTAGTATACTTGGAGGTTGGCAGCCCCAGCATTTT
TRBD2 TRBJ2-3 . TRBV30 11 CAWRGADTQYF TGTGCCTGGCGGGGGGCAGATACGCAGTATTTT
. TRBJ2-6 . TRBV6-4 16 CASSDYGGAGANVLTF TGTGCCAGCAGTGACTATGGGGGGGCCGGGGCCAACGTCCTGACTTTC
TRBD2 TRBJ2-7 . TRBV5-1 15 CATGPGGGSSYEQYF TGCGCCACCGGCCCCGGGGGGGGAAGCTCCTACGAGCAGTACTTC
. TRBJ1-4 . TRBV27 13 CASRVNGYEKLFF TGTGCCAGCCGCGTCAACGGTTATGAAAAACTGTTTTTT
. TRBJ2-3 . TRBV9 15 CASSDPGTRTDTQYF TGTGCCAGCAGCGACCCGGGGACCCGCACAGATACGCAGTATTTT
. TRBJ2-3 once TRBV19 16 CASSNRAGPSTDTQYF TGTGCCAGTAGTAACCGCGCAGGACCCAGCACAGATACGCAGTATTTT
. TRBJ1-1 . TRBV7-9 13 CASSLVGGPEAFF TGTGCCAGCAGCTTAGTCGGGGGCCCTGAAGCTTTCTTT
. TRBJ2-5 . TRBV5-1 16 CASSLLGEAAQETQYF TGCGCCAGCAGCTTGCTTGGTGAGGCCGCCCAAGAGACCCAGTACTTC
. TRBJ2-5 . TRBV28 12 CASSQSEETQYF TGTGCCAGCAGTCAGAGCGAAGAGACCCAGTACTTC
TRBD2 TRBJ2-5 . TRBV9 16 CASRPAGSGVPGTQYF TGTGCCAGCAGACCGGCGGGTAGCGGGGTCCCAGGGACCCAGTACTTC
. TRBJ1-5 once TRBV15 15 CATSRGQDDNQPQHF TGTGCCACCAGCAGAGGCCAGGACGACAATCAGCCCCAGCATTTT
. TRBJ2-1 few TRBV11-2 15 CASSLDGATYNEQFF TGTGCCAGCAGCTTAGACGGGGCTACTTACAATGAGCAGTTCTTC
. TRBJ2-1 . TRBV7-3 13 CASSLGPSREQFF TGTGCCAGCAGCTTGGGCCCCTCCCGGGAGCAGTTCTTC
. TRBJ2-6 many TRBV14 18 CASSQLGGRGAGANVLTF TGTGCCAGCAGCCAGCTCGGGGGGCGGGGTGCTGGGGCCAACGTCCTGACTTTC
TRBD1 TRBJ1-4 . TRBV19 15 CATHRGGTVGEKLFF TGTGCCACTCATCGGGGGGGGACAGTTGGTGAAAAACTGTTTTTT
. TRBJ2-2 . TRBV7-3 13 CASGQGRAGELFF TGTGCCAGCGGGCAGGGAAGGGCCGGGGAGCTGTTTTTT
. TRBJ2-5 once TRBV10-3 12 CAIGQPQETQYF TGTGCCATCGGGCAACCCCAAGAGACCCAGTACTTC
. TRBJ1-6 . TRBV27 12 CASSPPGAPLHF TGTGCCAGCAGCCCCCCTGGGGCACCCCTCCACTTT
. TRBJ2-4 few TRBV7-9 15 CASSLAGRGQNIQYF TGTGCCAGCAGCTTAGCGGGTCGGGGACAAAACATTCAGTACTTC
. TRBJ2-7 . TRBV7-2 16 CASSLVGGPSSYEQYF TGTGCCAGCAGCTTAGTGGGGGGACCCAGCTCCTACGAGCAGTACTTC
TRBD2 TRBJ2-1 . TRBV2 15 CASSEGASGYNEQFF TGTGCCAGCAGTGAAGGGGCTAGCGGATACAATGAGCAGTTCTTC
. TRBJ2-3 . TRBV7-9 14 CASSRGLATDTQYF TGTGCCAGCAGCCGGGGACTTGCCACAGATACGCAGTATTTT
. TRBJ2-2 . TRBV27 16 CASSFGAGPNTGELFF TGTGCCAGCAGTTTTGGGGCGGGGCCGAACACCGGGGAGCTGTTTTTT
. TRBJ1-5 few TRBV7-9 12 CASSRGDQPQHF TGTGCCAGCAGCCGCGGCGATCAGCCCCAGCATTTT
TRBD1 TRBJ2-7 once TRBV7-9 15 CASSEWDREDDEQYF TGTGCCAGCAGCGAGTGGGACAGGGAGGACGACGAGCAGTACTTC
TRBD2 TRBJ2-7 . TRBV9 16 CASSPGLAGAAPEQYF TGTGCCAGCAGCCCGGGACTAGCGGGAGCCGCCCCCGAGCAGTACTTC
. TRBJ2-3 once TRBV28 14 CASSLGTGGDTQYF TGTGCCAGCAGTTTAGGTACTGGGGGGGATACGCAGTATTTT
TRBD1 TRBJ2-7 . TRBV7-8 13 CASSLGTGIEQYF TGTGCCAGCAGCTTGGGGACAGGGATCGAGCAGTACTTC
TRBD1 TRBJ2-7 . TRBV7-7 15 CASSLRTGVMYEQYF TGTGCTAGCAGCCTGCGGACAGGGGTCATGTACGAGCAGTACTTC
. TRBJ2-3 few TRBV6-6 14 CASSYTISTDTQYF TGTGCCAGCAGTTACACCATCAGCACAGATACGCAGTATTTT
. TRBJ1-1 . TRBV11-3 16 CASSLGSRGGDTEAFF TGTGCCAGCAGCTTAGGGTCCCGGGGGGGGGACACTGAAGCTTTCTTT